A selection of T cell receptor beta chains follows, all from one sample in a study of siplizumab effects on memory and regulatory T cells. Measured with immunoSEQ multiplex PCR; TCRdb has only the in-frame clones, and not every one. The sample carries around 110,000 clones, about 94% recorded once. The sequenced sample consisted of non-Treg CD4+ T cells sorted from blood. The receptors derive from a human donor in good health. The CDR3 runs from the conserved cysteine through the conserved F or W. Fields, in order: clone size, D gene, J gene, V gene, CDR3 protein, CDR3 DNA. D genes are given only for firm matches. Not every row has a clone size; where given, it reads once, few, many or a size class.

size: .
D: .
J: TRBJ1-4
V: TRBV9
CDR3: CASSDPGGANEKLFF
DNA: TGTGCCAGCAGCGACCCGGGGGGGGCTAATGAAAAACTGTTTTTT

size: .
D: .
J: TRBJ1-5
V: TRBV7-8
CDR3: CASSYGSNQPQHF
DNA: TGTGCCAGCAGCTATGGATCCAATCAGCCCCAGCATTTT

size: .
D: TRBD1
J: TRBJ1-1
V: TRBV7-9
CDR3: CASSSIAKQGVGTEAFF
DNA: TGTGCCAGCAGCTCAATCGCGAAACAGGGGGTGGGCACTGAAGCTTTCTTT

size: .
D: .
J: TRBJ1-3
V: TRBV6-5
CDR3: CASTNDVLSGNTIYF
DNA: TGTGCCAGCACCAACGACGTCCTATCTGGAAACACCATATATTTT

size: once
D: .
J: TRBJ2-2
V: TRBV14
CDR3: CASSHPRKQGWGELFF
DNA: TGTGCCAGCAGCCACCCTAGGAAACAGGGTTGGGGGGAGCTGTTTTTT

size: .
D: .
J: TRBJ1-1
V: TRBV4-1
CDR3: CASSPSGGGTEAFF
DNA: TGCGCCAGCAGCCCATCGGGGGGGGGCACTGAAGCTTTCTTT

size: .
D: .
J: TRBJ1-2
V: TRBV11-2
CDR3: CASSFYPVRNGYTF
DNA: TGTGCCAGCAGCTTCTATCCAGTTCGTAATGGCTACACCTTC

size: few
D: .
J: TRBJ2-1
V: TRBV2
CDR3: CASNREDTYNEQFF
DNA: TGTGCCAGCAACCGAGAGGACACCTACAATGAGCAGTTCTTC

size: .
D: TRBD1
J: TRBJ2-1
V: TRBV6-1
CDR3: CASSDGERTGEQFF
DNA: TGTGCCAGCAGTGATGGGGAGCGGACAGGCGAGCAGTTCTTC

size: .
D: .
J: TRBJ1-2
V: TRBV7-2
CDR3: CASSPRTAYGYTF
DNA: TGTGCCAGCAGCCCTCGGACAGCCTATGGCTACACCTTC

size: .
D: .
J: TRBJ2-1
V: TRBV4-1
CDR3: CASSQTGTGTDEQFF
DNA: TGCGCCAGCAGCCAGACCGGGACTGGGACAGATGAGCAGTTCTTC

size: .
D: TRBD1
J: TRBJ2-7
V: TRBV6-5
CDR3: CASRNRDRGGYEQYF
DNA: TGTGCCAGCAGGAACCGGGACAGGGGAGGCTACGAGCAGTACTTC

size: once
D: .
J: TRBJ2-2
V: TRBV7-3
CDR3: CASSPGHLTNPGELFF
DNA: TGTGCCAGCAGCCCCGGACACCTAACAAACCCCGGGGAGCTGTTTTTT

size: .
D: .
J: TRBJ2-7
V: TRBV5-1
CDR3: CASSSTGGDSYEQYF
DNA: TGCGCCAGCAGCTCTACAGGGGGGGACTCCTACGAGCAGTACTTC

size: .
D: .
J: TRBJ2-1
V: TRBV5-4
CDR3: CASSFDLYNEQFF
DNA: TGTGCCAGCAGCTTCGACCTTTACAATGAGCAGTTCTTC

size: few
D: .
J: TRBJ2-3
V: TRBV9
CDR3: CASSVVGYRETDTQYF
DNA: TGTGCCAGCAGCGTAGTAGGGTACAGGGAAACAGATACGCAGTATTTT

size: once
D: TRBD1
J: TRBJ1-1
V: TRBV27
CDR3: CASSLQGAETEAFF
DNA: TGTGCCAGCAGTTTGCAGGGGGCAGAAACTGAAGCTTTCTTT

size: .
D: .
J: TRBJ2-5
V: TRBV12-5
CDR3: CASGLRGGETQYF
DNA: TGTGCTAGTGGTTTAAGGGGAGGCGAGACCCAGTACTTC

size: .
D: .
J: TRBJ1-1
V: TRBV5-1
CDR3: CASSYREDTEAFF
DNA: TGCGCCAGCAGCTACAGGGAGGACACTGAAGCTTTCTTT

size: .
D: .
J: TRBJ2-1
V: TRBV5-1
CDR3: CASSYRTETYNEQFF
DNA: TGCGCCAGCAGCTATCGGACAGAGACCTACAATGAGCAGTTCTTC

size: once
D: TRBD1
J: TRBJ1-5
V: TRBV27
CDR3: CATRGTGAQPQHF
DNA: TGTGCCACCAGAGGGACAGGGGCTCAGCCCCAGCATTTT

size: .
D: .
J: TRBJ1-1
V: TRBV6-5
CDR3: CASRDGQFEAFF
DNA: TGTGCCAGCAGAGACGGACAGTTTGAAGCTTTCTTT

size: .
D: TRBD1
J: TRBJ1-6
V: TRBV5-1
CDR3: CASSLIWDRDSPLHF
DNA: TGCGCCAGCAGCTTGATCTGGGACAGAGATTCACCCCTCCACTTT

size: .
D: TRBD1
J: TRBJ1-2
V: TRBV6-1
CDR3: CASSDWTGGGYGYTF
DNA: TGTGCCAGCAGTGATTGGACAGGGGGCGGCTATGGCTACACCTTC

size: .
D: TRBD2
J: TRBJ2-3
V: TRBV6-1
CDR3: CASSDPLRLATDTQYF
DNA: TGTGCCAGCAGTGATCCCCTTCGACTAGCAACAGATACGCAGTATTTT

size: .
D: .
J: TRBJ1-2
V: TRBV2
CDR3: CASSEPEGSYGYTF
DNA: TGTGCCAGCAGTGAACCAGAAGGTAGCTATGGCTACACCTTC

size: .
D: .
J: TRBJ2-3
V: TRBV5-6
CDR3: CASSTTVVTDTQYF
DNA: TGTGCCAGCAGCACGACAGTAGTCACAGATACGCAGTATTTT

size: .
D: .
J: TRBJ2-7
V: TRBV10-3
CDR3: CAISDGTTTSYEQYF
DNA: TGTGCCATCAGTGACGGGACAACGACCTCCTACGAGCAGTACTTC

size: .
D: TRBD1
J: TRBJ2-1
V: TRBV19
CDR3: CASSTTGTGGYNEQFF
DNA: TGTGCCAGTAGTACCACCGGGACAGGGGGCTACAATGAGCAGTTCTTC

size: once
D: .
J: TRBJ1-5
V: TRBV5-1
CDR3: CASSLDMHSNQPQHF
DNA: TGCGCCAGCAGCCTCGACATGCATAGCAATCAGCCCCAGCATTTT

size: .
D: .
J: TRBJ2-6
V: TRBV27
CDR3: CASSLFARGSGANVLTF
DNA: TGTGCCAGCAGTTTATTCGCTCGCGGCTCTGGGGCCAACGTCCTGACTTTC

size: .
D: .
J: TRBJ1-2
V: TRBV2
CDR3: CASSQGRERDGYTF
DNA: TGTGCCAGCAGCCAAGGCAGGGAGCGAGATGGCTACACCTTC

size: .
D: .
J: TRBJ1-1
V: TRBV5-6
CDR3: CASSLEAPNTEAFF
DNA: TGTGCCAGCAGCTTGGAGGCGCCCAACACTGAAGCTTTCTTT

size: .
D: .
J: TRBJ2-1
V: TRBV9
CDR3: CASSEHRFSKHNEQFF
DNA: TGTGCCAGCAGCGAACACCGATTCTCTAAGCACAATGAGCAGTTCTTC

size: once
D: .
J: TRBJ2-7
V: TRBV7-9
CDR3: CASSTTGWRGEQYF
DNA: TGTGCCAGCAGCACCACCGGGTGGAGGGGCGAGCAGTACTTC

size: .
D: TRBD2
J: TRBJ2-1
V: TRBV10-2
CDR3: CASSGTSGSLLINEQFF
DNA: TGCGCCAGCAGTGGGACTAGCGGGAGCTTGTTGATCAATGAGCAGTTCTTC

size: .
D: .
J: TRBJ2-7
V: TRBV10-3
CDR3: CAISPPPPAYEQYF
DNA: TGTGCCATCAGTCCCCCTCCTCCGGCCTACGAGCAGTACTTC

size: .
D: .
J: TRBJ2-7
V: TRBV19
CDR3: CASSITSLAYEQYF
DNA: TGTGCCAGTAGTATTACGTCTCTAGCGTACGAGCAGTACTTC

size: .
D: .
J: TRBJ2-4
V: TRBV14
CDR3: CASSQSINIQYF
DNA: TGTGCCAGCAGCCAATCAATAAACATTCAGTACTTC

size: .
D: TRBD1
J: TRBJ1-5
V: TRBV28
CDR3: CASTLDRWANQPQHF
DNA: TGTGCCAGCACTCTGGACAGGTGGGCCAATCAGCCCCAGCATTTT

size: .
D: .
J: TRBJ1-1
V: TRBV19
CDR3: CASSPRNTEAFF
DNA: TGTGCCAGTAGTCCTCGGAACACTGAAGCTTTCTTT

size: .
D: TRBD2
J: TRBJ2-5
V: TRBV5-1
CDR3: CASSLGGTGGVPETQYF
DNA: TGCGCCAGCAGCTTGGGTGGAACGGGAGGGGTCCCAGAGACCCAGTACTTC

size: .
D: .
J: TRBJ1-1
V: TRBV6-1
CDR3: CASSELSRTSPGWAFF
DNA: TGTGCCAGCAGTGAATTATCCAGGACATCTCCCGGGTGGGCTTTCTTT

size: .
D: .
J: TRBJ1-5
V: TRBV19
CDR3: CASSIVGSIGNQPQHF
DNA: TGTGCCAGTAGTATAGTGGGATCTATAGGCAATCAGCCCCAGCATTTT

size: .
D: .
J: TRBJ1-1
V: TRBV7-8
CDR3: CASTKSGATEAFF
DNA: TGTGCCAGCACCAAATCAGGGGCCACTGAAGCTTTCTTT

size: .
D: .
J: TRBJ2-5
V: TRBV4-2
CDR3: CASSQYYGIQETQYF
DNA: TGTGCCAGCAGCCAATATTACGGTATCCAAGAGACCCAGTACTTC

size: .
D: TRBD2
J: TRBJ2-7
V: TRBV6-5
CDR3: CASSYGLATYEQYF
DNA: TGTGCCAGCAGTTATGGACTAGCGACCTACGAGCAGTACTTC

size: .
D: .
J: TRBJ2-3
V: TRBV28
CDR3: CASSLQASVATDTQYF
DNA: TGTGCCAGCAGTTTACAGGCCTCGGTGGCCACAGATACGCAGTATTTT

size: .
D: .
J: TRBJ2-2
V: TRBV29-1
CDR3: CSVYRGARTGELFF
DNA: TGCAGCGTTTATCGGGGGGCGCGTACCGGGGAGCTGTTTTTT

size: .
D: .
J: TRBJ2-7
V: TRBV4-1
CDR3: CASSQVGGSYEQYF
DNA: TGCGCCAGCAGCCAAGTGGGCGGGTCCTACGAGCAGTACTTC

size: few
D: .
J: TRBJ2-5
V: TRBV6-5
CDR3: CASSYPLGVGTQYF
DNA: TGTGCCAGCAGTTACCCGCTAGGAGTAGGGACCCAGTACTTC

size: .
D: TRBD2
J: TRBJ2-3
V: TRBV29-1
CDR3: CSVVNPGGTDTQYF
DNA: TGCAGCGTTGTGAACCCGGGAGGGACAGATACGCAGTATTTT

size: once
D: TRBD1
J: TRBJ1-6
V: TRBV10-3
CDR3: CAISETGGNSPLHF
DNA: TGTGCCATCAGTGAGACAGGGGGAAATTCACCCCTCCACTTT

size: .
D: .
J: TRBJ1-5
V: TRBV19
CDR3: CASSLQGYQPQHF
DNA: TGTGCCAGTAGTTTACAGGGTTATCAGCCCCAGCATTTT

size: .
D: TRBD2
J: TRBJ2-4
V: TRBV6-5
CDR3: CASSSSGVAKNIQYF
DNA: TGTGCCAGCAGTTCTAGCGGGGTGGCCAAAAACATTCAGTACTTC